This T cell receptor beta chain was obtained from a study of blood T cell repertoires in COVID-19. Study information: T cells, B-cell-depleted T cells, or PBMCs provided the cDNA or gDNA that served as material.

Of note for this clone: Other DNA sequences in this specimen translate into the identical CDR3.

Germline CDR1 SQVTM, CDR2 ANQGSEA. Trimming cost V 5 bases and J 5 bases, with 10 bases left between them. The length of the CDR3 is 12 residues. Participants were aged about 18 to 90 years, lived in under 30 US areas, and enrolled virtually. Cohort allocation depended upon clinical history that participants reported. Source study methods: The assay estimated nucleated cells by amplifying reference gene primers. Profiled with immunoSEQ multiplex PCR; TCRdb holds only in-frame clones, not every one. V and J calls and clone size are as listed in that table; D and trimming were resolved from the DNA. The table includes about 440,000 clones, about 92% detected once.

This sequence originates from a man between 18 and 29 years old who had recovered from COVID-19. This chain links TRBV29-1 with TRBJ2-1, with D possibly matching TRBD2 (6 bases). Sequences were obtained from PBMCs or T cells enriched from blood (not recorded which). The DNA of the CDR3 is TGCAGCGTTCCCCGGGGGAACAATGAGCAGTTCTTC. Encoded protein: CSVPRGNNEQFF.